The 13 T cell receptor beta chains given below trace back to one sample, sequenced in a study of blood T cell repertoires in COVID-19 (TCRdb year 2020). The library relied on the immunoSEQ multiplex PCR assay. Imported from immuneACCESS, the table was reduced by TCRdb to in-frame sequences with V and J called. These copies leave out some clones; in studies compared against another copy, an unresolved V gene accounts for under half, and the cause of the remainder is not known. This sample gives 250,000 to 350,000 clones in total; about nine tenths of them show up just once. The ten largest clones take up roughly 2.6% of the sample. The sequencing input was PBMCs or T cells enriched from blood (not recorded which). The receptors were gathered from a man in his fifties or sixties who had recovered from COVID-19.

The chain has TRBV30 and TRBJ1-4; D might be TRBD1 (6 bases). This CDR3 spans 15 amino acids. V gave up 3 bases and J gave up 12 bases, with 23 bases separating them. The germline V gene encodes CDR1 GTSNPN and CDR2 SVGIG (reference sequence). CDR3 protein: CAWSALGGVKGELFF. DNA for the CDR3: TGTGCCTGGAGCGCCCTAGGGGGGGTAAAAGGGGAACTGTTTTTT.

The J gene is TRBJ2-1, the V gene TRBV7-8; 9 nucleotides align to TRBD2. CDR3 size: 16 residues. With 2 bases clipped from V and 3 bases from J, the junction kept 5 bases outside the gene matches. Germline V gene lookup returns CDR1 SGHVS and CDR2 FQNEAQ. The CDR3 DNA reads TGTGCCAGCAGCTTAAGGACTAGCGAGTTCTACAATGAGCAGTTCTTC. Residues: CASSLRTSEFYNEQFF.

The chain employs TRBV11-3 and TRBJ2-2; 9 nucleotides match TRBD1. CDR1 and CDR2 (germline): SGHNT, YENEEA. CDR3 size: 14 residues. Trimming at V came to 5 bases and at J to 6 bases, leaving 4 bases not matched to a gene. The CDR3 bases are TGTGCCAGCAGCCTAAGGACAGGGGCCGGGGAGCTGTTTTTT. Protein: CASSLRTGAGELFF.

This clone has only one observation. The V and J genes are TRBV3-1 (or the pseudogene TRBV3-2) and TRBJ2-7; D is possibly TRBD2 (6 bases). From germline, CDR1 is LGHDT and CDR2 YNNKEL (reference sequence). The CDR3 consists of 12 residues. V lost 1 base and J lost 6, with 7 bases in between. In nucleotides, the CDR3 is TGTGCCAGCAGCCAAGGGACTACCGAGCAGTACTTC. It encodes CASSQGTTEQYF.

This clone was seen only once. Written as DNA, the CDR3 is TGTGCCTGGATGGGGGGGGTTGCCTACGAGCAGTACTTC. Amino acid sequence: CAWMGGVAYEQYF. V and J are TRBV30 and TRBJ2-7, with 7 bases matching TRBD2. The CDR3 sequence is 13 residues long. Germline V lookup: CDR1 GTSNPN, CDR2 SVGIG (reference sequence). The ends lost 4 bases at V and 2 bases at J; junction bases unmatched: 5.

This chain links TRBV6-5 with TRBJ1-6; D uncertain. The CDR3 is 14 residues long. V lost 2 bases to trimming and J lost 6 bases, with 8 bases between them. Per the germline V gene, CDR1 is MNHEY and CDR2 is SVGAGI. The CDR3 reads CASSYPESNSPLHF. In DNA, the CDR3 is TGTGCCAGCAGTTACCCAGAATCTAATTCACCCCTCCACTTT.

CDR3 residues: CASSQESRDYGYTF. The CDR3 nucleotides read TGCGCCAGCAGCCAAGAGTCCAGGGATTATGGCTACACCTTC. J is TRBJ1-2 and V is TRBV4-1; weak D call: TRBD1 (5 bases). V was clipped by 0 bases and J by 5 bases, with 10 bases between them. Germline-derived CDR1 and CDR2 are MGHRA and YSYEKL. CDR3 size: 14 residues.

The gene calls are TRBV10-3 and TRBJ2-1; TRBD1 might be the D (6 bases). Trimming left V 3 bases short and J 0 bases short, with 30 bases between. Germline CDR1 is ENHRY and CDR2 is SYGVKD. The CDR3 has 22 amino acids. The CDR3 nucleotides are TGTGCCATCAGTGAAAGGCAGGGGTATCGAAGTAAGATCGAGAGCTCCTACAATGAGCAGTTCTTC. This sequence encodes CAISERQGYRSKIESSYNEQFF.

The rearrangement links TRBV30 to TRBJ1-5, with 12 nucleotides matching TRBD1. Trimming took 5 bases from V and 7 from J; bases not matched to a gene: 3. CDR1 is GTSNPN, CDR2 SVGIG, per germline (reference sequence). The CDR3 runs 13 residues. The CDR3, as DNA: TGTGCCTGGGGGACAGGGGGCACCCAGCCCCAGCATTTT. This codes for CAWGTGGTQPQHF.

The chain carries TRBV9 and TRBJ2-3; 7 nucleotides align to TRBD2. Losses at the gene ends were 4 bases for V and 2 bases for J; bases not matched to a gene: 13. Germline V gives CDR1 SGDLS, CDR2 YYNGEE. CDR3 size: 17 residues. Written as DNA, the CDR3 is TGTGCCAGCAGCCCGAATGTTGCGGGGGATAACACAGATACGCAGTATTTT. The encoded protein is CASSPNVAGDNTDTQYF.

The genes are TRBV5-1 and TRBJ1-1; no firm D call. Per germline, CDR1 SGHRS and CDR2 YFSETQ. This CDR3 has 15 amino acids. With 0 bases removed from V and 4 bases from J, the gap between germline ends came to 13 bases. The CDR3 DNA is TGCGCCAGCAGCTTGGGGCATCCAAGTGGCACTGAAGCTTTCTTT. It codes for CASSLGHPSGTEAFF.

The chain combines TRBV4-3 with TRBJ2-2; 8 bases are a match to TRBD1. Per germline, CDR1 LGHNA and CDR2 YSLEER. After removal of 0 bases from V and 6 bases from J, the junction contained 6 bases not matched to a gene. The CDR3 covers 16 residues. The CDR3 coding sequence is TGCGCCAGCAGCCAAGACAGGGGGCGCTTCGCCGGGGAGCTGTTTTTT. Its translation is CASSQDRGRFAGELFF.

This chain joins TRBV9 and TRBJ2-1; D ambiguous. This CDR3 is 15 amino acids long. The V end lost 4 bases, the J end lost 6 bases, and 17 bases lay between the germline ends. CDR1 is SGDLS and CDR2 is YYNGEE in the germline V gene. DNA for the CDR3: TGTGCCAGCAGCCCCTGGAGCCGAAACCCCAATGAGCAGTTCTTC. This codes for CASSPWSRNPNEQFF.